This passage covers 10 T cell receptor beta chains from one sample sequenced in a study of shared clonotypes between healthy human individuals. This table comes from immunoSEQ multiplex PCR, and its TCRdb copy is limited to in-frame clones, with some not included. The sample carries about half a million clones, 60% to 80% recorded once. Sample: PBMCs. These TCRs come from a woman between 40 and 55 years old in good health. Some clones in this sample may be carry-over from other donors' samples.

Points on this clone: The sample has other DNA sequences that encode this CDR3 too. This chain connects TRBV7-9 to TRBJ1-1, with D perhaps matching TRBD1 (6 bases). The CDR3 totals 13 residues. V dropped 1 base and J dropped 5 bases, with 8 bases sitting between them. CDR1 is SEHNR and CDR2 is FQNEAQ in the germline V gene (reference sequence). CDR3 region: CASSLERGTEAFF. The CDR3 region has the DNA TGTGCCAGCAGCTTAGAGAGGGGGACTGAAGCTTTCTTT. Looking up the rest from reference TRBV7-9 and TRBJ1-1 gives the full variable domain: DTGVSQNPRHKITKRGQNVTFRCDPISEHNRLYWYRQTLGQGPEFLTYFQNEAQLEKSRLLSDRFSAERPKGSFSTLEIQRTEQGDSAMYLCASSLERGTEAFFGQGTRLTVV.

The V call is TRBV7-9, the J call TRBJ1-1; D is uncertain. Between the trimmed V and J ends, which lost 0 bases and 6 bases, there was a span of 17 bases. Germline V gene lookup returns CDR1 SEHNR and CDR2 FQNEAQ (reference sequence). CDR3 length: 16 amino acids. Here the CDR3 DNA reads TGTGCCAGCAGCTTAGCCGCCGGACTCACCGGGCCTGAAGCTTTCTTT. Residues: CASSLAAGLTGPEAFF.

Details on this clone: This is likely an artifact of a read error, given a far larger clone one base away. This chain connects TRBV5-5 to TRBJ2-7; 10 bases match TRBD1. The CDR3 has 14 amino acids. CDR1 and CDR2 from the germline V gene are SGHKS and YYEKEE (reference sequence). Unmatched junction bases numbered 5, after V lost 5 bases and J lost 3 bases. The CDR3 reads CASRSGTGDYEQYF. The CDR3 DNA sequence: TGTGCCAGCAGAAGCGGGACAGGGGACTACGAGCAGTACTTC.

This clone has only a few counts. This sequence joins TRBV2 and TRBJ2-3; 13 bases line up with TRBD2. J was trimmed by 4 bases and V by 8 bases; bases with no gene match: 9. The V gene's germline CDR1 is SNHLY and CDR2 FYNNEI. The CDR3 is made up of 16 amino acids. The CDR3 DNA is TGTGCCAGCCTCCTCGGACTAGCGGGAGAGGCAGATACGCAGTATTTT. This codes for CASLLGLAGEADTQYF.

This sequence joins TRBV27 and TRBJ2-7; TRBD1 matches 7 bases. CDR1 is MNHEY and CDR2 is SMNVEV in the germline V gene (reference sequence). V was pared by 6 bases and J by 1 base, with 15 bases of the junction left unmatched. The CDR3 extends over 17 amino acids. The CDR3 DNA follows: TGTGCCAGCAGAATTAGGGGAGAGGTGACAGGGTCCTACGAGCAGTACTTC. Amino acid sequence: CASRIRGEVTGSYEQYF.

The CDR3 region is CASSQVFKADNKGDTQYF. CDR3 DNA: TGTGCCAGCAGCCAAGTTTTTAAGGCAGATAATAAAGGGGATACGCAGTATTTT. The V gene is TRBV4-2, the J gene TRBJ2-3, with unresolved D. The CDR3 has 18 amino acids. The V end was cut by 1 base, the J end by 6 bases, with 23 bases between. Germline values: CDR1 LGHNA, CDR2 YNFKEQ.

This chain links TRBV28 with TRBJ1-5; 7 nucleotides line up with TRBD1. The CDR3 is 17 amino acids. The germline CDR1 and CDR2 sequences are MDHEN and SYDVKM. The trim removed 6 bases at V and 0 bases at J, leaving 11 bases unmatched. The CDR3 DNA is TGTGCCAGCAGCGGGGGGGGGACAGCATATAGCAATCAGCCCCAGCATTTT. It is translated as CASSGGGTAYSNQPQHF.

The rearrangement links TRBV18 to TRBJ2-7; TRBD2 aligns across 11 bases. V shed 3 bases, J shed 0 bases, and the junction held 4 bases outside the gene matches. Germline V CDR1 and CDR2: KGHSH, LQKENI. The CDR3 consists of 16 residues. The CDR3: CASSPGTSGGSYEQYF. The CDR3 DNA sequence: TGTGCCAGCTCACCCGGGACTAGCGGAGGCTCCTACGAGCAGTACTTC.

CDR3 sequence: CASSRQTGQPYEQYF. The DNA of the CDR3 is TGCGCCAGCAGCCGACAAACGGGACAGCCCTACGAGCAGTACTTC. The V call is TRBV4-1, the J call TRBJ2-7, with 7 bases aligning to TRBD1. The V and J ends lost 4 bases and 2 bases, in that order; junction bases with no gene match: 8. Germline-derived CDR1 and CDR2 are MGHRA and YSYEKL. CDR3 length equals 15 residues.

The V gene is TRBV6-4, the J gene TRBJ2-1; D gene uncertain. The CDR3 is 16 amino acids. CDR1 is MRHNA and CDR2 is SNTAGT in the germline V gene. Trimming removed 7 bases at V and 7 bases at J, with 23 bases between. CDR3 in DNA: TGTGCCAGCATAATGCAGACTCCCCGCCGGCGTAATGAGCAGTTCTTC. This encodes CASIMQTPRRRNEQFF.